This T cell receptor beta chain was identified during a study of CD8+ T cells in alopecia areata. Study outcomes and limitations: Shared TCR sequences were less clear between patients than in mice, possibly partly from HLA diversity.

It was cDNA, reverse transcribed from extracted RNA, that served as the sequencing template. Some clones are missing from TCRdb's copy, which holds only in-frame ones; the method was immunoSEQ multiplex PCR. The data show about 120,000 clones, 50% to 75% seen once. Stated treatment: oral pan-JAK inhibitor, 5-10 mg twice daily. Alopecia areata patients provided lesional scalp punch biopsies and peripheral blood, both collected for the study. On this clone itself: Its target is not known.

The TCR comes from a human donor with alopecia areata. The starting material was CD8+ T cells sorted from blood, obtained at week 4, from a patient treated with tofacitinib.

The CDR3, as DNA: TGTGCCAGCACTCCGGACTATCGGGCCGAGCAGTACTTC. Amino acids: CASTPDYRAEQYF. The chain combines TRBV6-5 with TRBJ2-7; D may be TRBD2 (6 bases). Germline V lookup: CDR1 MNHEY, CDR2 SVGAGI. CDR3 length equals 13 residues. The V and J ends lost 7 bases and 6 bases respectively, with 16 bases between them.